A single sample is the source of the 32 T cell receptor beta chains below, sequenced in a study of beta chain features in type 1 diabetes. Expressed TCRB transcripts were sequenced after all isolated RNA was converted to cDNA. Clones were sequenced by immunoSEQ multiplex PCR, and TCRdb holds only the in-frame ones, with some missing. The sample has about 620,000 clones; 15% to 18% are singletons. The material sequenced was naive CD4+ T cells from blood. Every receptor here comes from a man aged 18 to 30 in good health.

This chain links TRBV5-4 with TRBJ1-5, with D perhaps matching TRBD1 (5 bases). Germline V gene data show CDR1 as SGHNT and CDR2 as YYREEE (reference sequence). The V end was cut by 4 bases, the J end by 9 bases, with 14 bases between. This CDR3 is 13 amino acids long. CDR3 in DNA: TGTGCCAGCAGCAGGGACGGCTATGGGCCCCAGCATTTT. Residues: CASSRDGYGPQHF.

V is TRBV7-2 and J is TRBJ1-5; tentative D call: TRBD1 (6 bases). The CDR3 covers 15 residues. V was clipped by 2 bases and J by 4 bases, with 12 bases between them. Germline V gene lookup returns CDR1 SGHTA and CDR2 FQGNSA. The CDR3 spells CASSLRQVFNQPQHF. In DNA form, the CDR3 reads TGTGCCAGCAGCTTAAGACAGGTCTTTAATCAGCCCCAGCATTTT.

This clone occurred a few times. The chain employs TRBV27 and TRBJ1-2; D is ambiguous. Trimming stripped 2 bases from V and 2 bases from J, with 9 bases between. The germline V gene encodes CDR1 MNHEY and CDR2 SMNVEV (reference sequence). This CDR3 spans 14 amino acids. In DNA, the CDR3 is TGTGCCAGCAGTTTAACCAGAATGAACTATGGCTACACCTTC. As protein: CASSLTRMNYGYTF.

A few counts support this clone. J is TRBJ2-5 and V is TRBV7-2; 7 nucleotides align to TRBD1. The CDR3 covers 15 residues. Per the germline V gene, CDR1 is SGHTA and CDR2 is FQGNSA. Losses at the gene ends were 1 base for V and 1 base for J; bases not matched to a gene: 3. CDR3 loop: CASSLGGTAQETQYF. In DNA, the CDR3 is TGTGCCAGCAGCTTAGGGGGGACAGCCCAAGAGACCCAGTACTTC.

This clone was seen a few times. The sample contains more than one DNA sequence encoding this CDR3. The CDR3, as DNA: TGTGCCAGCAGCTACACAGGGGGAGGGGAGACCCAGTACTTC. Encoded protein: CASSYTGGGETQYF. The chain combines TRBV5-4 with TRBJ2-5; D is perhaps TRBD1 (8 bases). The CDR3 consists of 14 residues. Germline loops: CDR1 SGHNT, CDR2 YYREEE (reference sequence). V lost 3 bases and J lost 5, with 14 bases in between.

This clone was seen a few times. V is TRBV5-1 and J is TRBJ2-7; D is uncertain. CDR1 is SGHRS, CDR2 YFSETQ, per germline. The length of the CDR3 is 12 residues. Trimming took off 4 bases at V and 7 bases at J, with 12 bases between the two ends. The CDR3 region is CASSPGWSEQYF. The DNA of the CDR3 is TGCGCCAGCAGCCCCGGGTGGTCAGAGCAGTACTTC.

The CDR3 DNA follows: TGTGCCAGCAGTATGCTAGCGAGAGGCAACACCGGGGAGCTGTTTTTT. Residues: CASSMLARGNTGELFF. This sequence joins TRBV2 and TRBJ2-2; tentatively, D is TRBD2 (6 bases). The germline V gene encodes CDR1 SNHLY and CDR2 FYNNEI. V was cut by 5 bases and J by 2 bases, with 15 bases left in between. The CDR3 spans 16 residues.

This chain links TRBV7-2 with TRBJ2-3; TRBD2 is a possible D gene (5 bases). The CDR3 is made up of 14 amino acids. Germline V gene sequence: CDR1 SGHTA, CDR2 FQGNSA. The germline V and J ends were trimmed by 5 bases and 0 bases, with 9 bases remaining between them. CDR3 residues: CASSEGLSTDTQYF. As DNA, the CDR3 is TGTGCCAGCAGCGAAGGACTGAGCACAGATACGCAGTATTTT.

The CDR3 DNA is TGTGCCACCAGCAGAGATATGGGGGCGGGCCCTCAGCCCCAGCATTTT. The encoded protein is CATSRDMGAGPQPQHF. The V gene is TRBV15, the J gene TRBJ1-5; the D gene is possibly TRBD1 (6 bases). The CDR3 runs to 16 residues. The V and J ends lost 0 bases and 6 bases respectively, with 15 bases between them. The germline V gene encodes CDR1 LNHNV and CDR2 YYDKDF (reference sequence).

CDR3 nucleotides: TGTGCCAGTAGTACGTTCCAGGGGGCTGGAGGCTACACCTTC. Its translation is CASSTFQGAGGYTF. This sequence joins TRBV19 and TRBJ1-2; 8 nucleotides line up with TRBD1. The V gene's germline CDR1 is LNHDA and CDR2 SQIVND (reference sequence). The trim removed 4 bases at V and 8 bases at J, leaving 9 bases unmatched. The CDR3 has 14 amino acids.

This clone came up a few times. The chain is built from TRBV23-1 and TRBJ1-1, with D unresolved. TRBV23-1 is an ORF; its function is uncertain. Trimming pared 6 bases from V and 7 bases from J, leaving 9 bases between. This CDR3 is 11 amino acids long. The CDR3 region is CASSQHFEAFF. In DNA form, the CDR3 reads TGCGCCAGCAGCCAACATTTTGAAGCTTTCTTT.

The V and J genes are TRBV9 and TRBJ1-1; 7 bases fit TRBD1. The CDR3 is 16 amino acids. Losses at the gene ends were 0 bases for V and 0 bases for J; bases not matched to a gene: 5. CDR1 is SGDLS, CDR2 YYNGEE, per germline. The CDR3 bases are TGTGCCAGCAGCGTAGCTACAGGGGATTTGAACACTGAAGCTTTCTTT. Residues: CASSVATGDLNTEAFF.

This clone was recorded a few times. V is TRBV29-1 and J is TRBJ1-3; D is undetermined. Germline-derived CDR1 and CDR2 are SQVTM and ANQGSEA. This CDR3 contains 13 residues. V lost 1 base to trimming and J lost 0 bases, with 4 bases between them. DNA of the CDR3: TGCAGCGTTGAAGGGAACTCTGGAAACACCATATATTTT. The encoded protein is CSVEGNSGNTIYF.

This chain joins TRBV2 and TRBJ1-1; D ambiguous. The CDR3 totals 12 residues. V was clipped by 2 bases and J by 5 bases, with 6 bases between them. CDR1 is SNHLY and CDR2 is FYNNEI in the germline V gene. Here the CDR3 DNA reads TGTGCCAGCAGTGAACCTCCTACTGAAGCTTTCTTT. It is translated as CASSEPPTEAFF.

The chain recombines TRBV7-9 with TRBJ2-2, with 9 positions matching TRBD1. The length of the CDR3 is 16 residues. Germline V lookup: CDR1 SEHNR, CDR2 FQNEAQ (reference sequence). V lost 0 bases, J lost 5 bases, and 4 bases stayed unmatched. The CDR3: CASSLAGTGRTGELFF. The CDR3 coding sequence is TGTGCCAGCAGCTTAGCGGGGACAGGGAGAACCGGGGAGCTGTTTTTT.

The chain joins TRBV7-2 to TRBJ2-1, with D possibly being TRBD1 or TRBD2 (5 bases each). The CDR3 runs to 15 residues. Trimming cost V 5 bases and J 7 bases, with 18 bases left between them. The germline V gene encodes CDR1 SGHTA and CDR2 FQGNSA. The CDR3 bases are TGTGCCAGCAGCCCCGGGACCTGGAGCAGAAATGAGCAGTTCTTC. It specifies CASSPGTWSRNEQFF. Based on the CDR3 plus reference TRBV7-2 and TRBJ2-1, the full variable domain is GAGVSQSPSNKVTEKGKDVELRCDPISGHTALYWYRQSLGQGLEFLIYFQGNSAPDKSGLPSDRFSAERTGGSVSTLTIQRTQQEDSAVYLCASSPGTWSRNEQFFGPGTRLTVL.

The chain carries TRBV13 and TRBJ2-7; weak D call: TRBD1 (5 bases). V was cut by 8 bases and J by 0 bases, with 11 bases left in between. Germline V gene data show CDR1 as PRHDT and CDR2 as FYEKMQ (reference sequence). CDR3 length: 13 residues. CDR3 region: CASRRTPSYEQYF. The CDR3 nucleotides read TGTGCCAGCCGACGGACACCCTCCTACGAGCAGTACTTC.

The chain carries TRBV9 and TRBJ2-5; D might be TRBD1 (5 bases). Germline lookup yields CDR1 SGDLS and CDR2 YYNGEE. This CDR3 comprises 15 residues. Trimming took off 4 bases at V and 5 bases at J, with 18 bases between the two ends. CDR3 bases: TGTGCCAGCAGCATTTATACAGGCTATTGGGAGACCCAGTACTTC. Protein sequence: CASSIYTGYWETQYF.

This clone has only a few counts. The V gene is TRBV9, the J gene TRBJ1-2; D gene ambiguous. The germline gives CDR1 SGDLS, CDR2 YYNGEE. With 4 bases removed from V and 4 bases from J, the gap between germline ends came to 14 bases. The CDR3 has 14 residues. In DNA, the CDR3 is TGTGCCAGCAGCTTTCTCGACATCGGCTATGGCTACACCTTC. Its translation is CASSFLDIGYGYTF.

The chain's CDR3 is CASSGGTSVDIQYF. The CDR3 coding sequence is TGCGCCAGCAGCGGGGGGACTAGCGTGGACATTCAGTACTTC. This sequence joins TRBV5-1 and TRBJ2-4; 10 nucleotides align to TRBD2. This CDR3 spans 14 amino acids. The trim removed 4 bases at V and 8 bases at J, leaving 6 bases unmatched. Germline-derived CDR1 and CDR2 are SGHRS and YFSETQ.

This clone has only a few counts. This chain uses TRBV5-4 with TRBJ1-5, with D possibly TRBD1 on 5 matching bases. This CDR3 has 18 residues. V was clipped by 4 bases and J by 0 bases, with 20 bases between them. The germline V gene encodes CDR1 SGHNT and CDR2 YYREEE (reference sequence). CDR3 sequence (DNA): TGTGCCAGCAGCCAAGATTTCGGGGCTGTTTATAGCAATCAGCCCCAGCATTTT. This gives the protein CASSQDFGAVYSNQPQHF.

V usage is TRBV29-1 and J usage is TRBJ2-2, with 9 bases identical to TRBD2. Germline loops: CDR1 SQVTM, CDR2 ANQGSEA. The V and J ends lost 5 bases and 3 bases, in that order; junction bases with no gene match: 1. This CDR3 has 13 amino acids. In DNA, the CDR3 is TGCAGCGTTAAGCGGGGGGACACCGGGGAGCTGTTTTTT. It translates to CSVKRGDTGELFF.

V gene TRBV6-5 combines with J gene TRBJ2-7; 9 nucleotides agree with TRBD2. Germline CDR1 reads MNHEY; CDR2 reads SVGAGI. After removal of 4 bases from V and 5 bases from J, the junction contained 6 bases not matched to a gene. The CDR3 is 14 residues long. The DNA of the CDR3 is TGTGCCAGCAGTTTGGGCGGGAGGGTCCACGAGCAGTACTTC. It encodes CASSLGGRVHEQYF.

The chain employs TRBV7-2 and TRBJ2-2; D not certain. The ends were cut back, 2 bases at V and 1 base at J, with 17 bases in the middle. Germline CDR1 is SGHTA and CDR2 is FQGNSA. The CDR3 has 18 amino acids. The CDR3 bases are TGTGCCAGCAGCTTAAGTTTCTCTAGGCTCCAGAACACCGGGGAGCTGTTTTTT. Translated: CASSLSFSRLQNTGELFF. The complete variable domain, with remaining parts taken from reference TRBV7-2 and TRBJ2-2, reads GAGVSQSPSNKVTEKGKDVELRCDPISGHTALYWYRQSLGQGLEFLIYFQGNSAPDKSGLPSDRFSAERTGGSVSTLTIQRTQQEDSAVYLCASSLSFSRLQNTGELFFGEGSRLTVL.

The CDR3 protein is CASSRRLDRGEKLFF. CDR3 sequence (DNA): TGCGCCAGCAGCCGCCGCCTCGACAGGGGAGAAAAACTGTTTTTT. The chain is built from TRBV5-1 and TRBJ1-4; 8 bases fit TRBD1. This CDR3 comprises 15 residues. Germline CDR1 and CDR2: SGHRS and YFSETQ. Trimming at V came to 4 bases and at J to 8 bases, leaving 10 bases not matched to a gene. The full variable domain, with the rest looked up from reference TRBV5-1 and TRBJ1-4, is KAGVTQTPRYLIKTRGQQVTLSCSPISGHRSVSWYQQTPGQGLQFLFEYFSETQRNKGNFPGRFSGRQFSNSRSEMNVSTLELGDSALYLCASSRRLDRGEKLFFGSGTQLSVL.

This clone was counted a few times. The V and J genes are TRBV7-2 and TRBJ2-7; 10 positions match TRBD1. This CDR3 region has 16 residues. Trimming at V came to 3 bases and at J to 1 base, leaving 6 bases not matched to a gene. Germline V gives CDR1 SGHTA, CDR2 FQGNSA. The CDR3 DNA reads as TGTGCCAGCAGCTTTACCGGGACAGGGGCTTCCTACGAGCAGTACTTC. It codes for CASSFTGTGASYEQYF.

This clone occurred a few times. Relative to the germline gene, one junction end is altered; a read error may explain this. The V gene is TRBV14, the J gene TRBJ2-1, with 14 bases matching TRBD2. The V gene's germline CDR1 is SGHDN and CDR2 FVKESK. CDR3 length: 15 amino acids. CDR3 sequence (DNA): TGTGCCAGCAGCCCTACTCCCGGGACTAGCGGGGGTTCAATCTTC. This codes for CASSPTPGTSGGSIF.

The rearrangement uses TRBV29-1 and TRBJ2-7; tentatively, D is TRBD2 (6 bases). This CDR3 is 13 amino acids long. Germline CDR1 SQVTM, CDR2 ANQGSEA. V dropped 3 bases and J dropped 0 bases, with 9 bases sitting between them. The CDR3 sequence: CSVDPGGSYEQYF. The CDR3 DNA reads as TGCAGCGTTGATCCCGGGGGCTCCTACGAGCAGTACTTC.

This clone was seen a few times. The same CDR3 arises from other DNA sequences in this sample as well. The J gene is TRBJ1-2, the V gene TRBV9; tentatively, D is TRBD1 (6 bases). V gave up 4 bases and J gave up 4 bases, with 11 bases separating them. The CDR3 has 13 residues. Per the germline V gene, CDR1 is SGDLS and CDR2 is YYNGEE. The CDR3 loop reads CASSPQGPYGYTF. The DNA of the CDR3 is TGTGCCAGCAGCCCACAGGGTCCCTATGGCTACACCTTC.

The chain uses TRBV5-1 and TRBJ2-2; 9 bases align to TRBD1. Trimming at V came to 2 bases and at J to 0 bases, leaving 8 bases not matched to a gene. This CDR3 is built from 18 residues. Germline lookup yields CDR1 SGHRS and CDR2 YFSETQ. CDR3 region: CASSLPPGQGTNTGELFF. The CDR3 bases are TGCGCCAGCAGCTTACCCCCGGGACAGGGAACGAACACCGGGGAGCTGTTTTTT.

This clone appeared a few times. J is TRBJ1-2 and V is TRBV5-4; 7 bases map to TRBD1. With V trimmed by 0 bases and J by 3 bases, 2 bases remained unmatched. The CDR3 consists of 14 residues. Germline V gene lookup returns CDR1 SGHNT and CDR2 YYREEE (reference sequence). The CDR3 nucleotides are TGTGCCAGCAGCTTGGGAGACAGGGACTATGGCTACACCTTC. Translated: CASSLGDRDYGYTF.

The chain recombines TRBV13 with TRBJ1-2; D might be TRBD1 (5 bases). Germline V lookup: CDR1 PRHDT, CDR2 FYEKMQ (reference sequence). This CDR3 has 16 residues. The V gene lost 1 base and the J gene lost 5 bases, with 17 bases spanning the gap. CDR3 DNA: TGTGCCAGCAGCTTAGACTCGGGGGGATCGGGTTATGGCTACACCTTC. Its translation: CASSLDSGGSGYGYTF.